The 18 T cell receptor beta chains given below trace back to one sample, sequenced in a study of naive and memory T cell subsets. An equimolar mix of two oligonucleotides served as the beta constant-region primer for TRBC1 and TRBC2. TCRdb fed the UMI-ligation and nested PCR reads into MiXCR, producing one record per CDR3 protein. The sample contains approximately 85,000 distinct CDR3 sequences, roughly 7% of which appear only once. The sample comprised central memory CD4+ T cells from blood. The receptors were gathered from a human donor in good health.

About this clonotype itself: This sequence may be a read error, since a much larger clone differs from it by one base. The chain joins TRBV18 to TRBJ2-7, with TRBD1 matching over 8 bases. With V trimmed by 1 base and J by 1 base, 3 bases remained unmatched. The CDR3 totals 15 residues. CDR1 is KGHSH, CDR2 LQKENI, per germline. CDR3 residues: CASSPRRTGSYEQYF. The CDR3 bases are TGTGCCAGCTCACCACGAAGGACAGGGTCCTACGAGCAGTACTTC.

The V call is TRBV7-2, the J call TRBJ2-3, with 11 nucleotides matching TRBD2. The CDR3 extends over 16 amino acids. The J segment lost 5 bases and the V segment lost 5 bases, leaving 9 bases of the junction unmatched. CDR1 is SGHTA and CDR2 is FQGNSA in the germline V gene. CDR3 protein: CASSGTSGGSRDTQYF. As DNA, the CDR3 is TGTGCCAGCAGCGGTACTAGCGGGGGCTCCCGAGATACGCAGTATTTT.

This clonotype was seen ten or more times. The chain couples TRBV7-6 to TRBJ2-7, with TRBD2 matching 12 bases. Germline assignment: CDR1 SGHVS and CDR2 FNYEAQ. J gave up 5 bases and V 4 bases, and 6 bases lay outside the gene matches. This CDR3 has 15 residues. For the CDR3, the DNA is TGTGCCAGCAGCTCCGGGACTAGCGGGTTGCACGAGCAGTACTTC. Its translation is CASSSGTSGLHEQYF.

In its sample, this clonotype was seen many times. The CDR3 DNA reads TGTGCCAGCAGTTCCTTTGGGGGACGGGGCAATCAGCCCCAGCATTTT. Protein: CASSSFGGRGNQPQHF. The chain couples TRBV12-3 or TRBV12-4 to TRBJ1-5, with D possibly matching TRBD1 (5 bases). The CDR3 totals 16 residues. V lost 4 bases to trimming and J lost 2 bases, with 15 bases between them.

In its sample, this clonotype was seen many times. The genes are TRBV6-1 and TRBJ2-7, with 10 bases matching TRBD1. CDR1 MNHNS and CDR2 SASEGT come from the germline V gene. V trimming: 7 bases; J trimming: 4 bases; junction bases outside the gene matches: 7. The CDR3 has 14 residues. The CDR3 nucleotides read TGTGCCAGCAAAGGTTCGGGACAGGGGTACGAGCAGTACTTC. It encodes CASKGSGQGYEQYF.

The chain combines TRBV14 with TRBJ2-4, with D uncertain. Trimming took 3 bases from V and 1 from J, leaving 7 bases between them. The CDR3 is 14 amino acids. Germline V gene lookup returns CDR1 SGHDN and CDR2 FVKESK. The CDR3: CASSHSPAKNIQYF. In nucleotides, the CDR3 is TGTGCCAGCAGCCATTCTCCCGCCAAAAACATTCAGTACTTC.

This clonotype was found many times. The V call is TRBV12-3 or TRBV12-4, the J call TRBJ2-5, with D perhaps being TRBD1 or TRBD2 (5 bases each). Between the trimmed V and J ends, which lost 3 bases and 5 bases, there was a span of 10 bases. CDR3 length: 13 residues. DNA for the CDR3: TGTGCCAGCAGTTTGGGGGTTACCGAGACCCAGTACTTC. It is translated as CASSLGVTETQYF.

V and J are TRBV20-1 and TRBJ2-1; D gene uncertain. V was shortened by 3 bases and J by 0 bases, with 15 bases between the two germline ends. The CDR3 covers 16 residues. The V gene's germline CDR1 is DFQATT and CDR2 SNEGSKA (reference sequence). As DNA, the CDR3 is TGCAGTGCTAGCCCCCTCGGCGGAAGCTCCTACAATGAGCAGTTCTTC. Protein product: CSASPLGGSSYNEQFF.

V and J are TRBV9 and TRBJ1-1, with D hard to call. The CDR3 spans 13 residues. CDR1 and CDR2 (germline): SGDLS, YYNGEE. The ends were cut back, 2 bases at V and 8 bases at J, with 13 bases in the middle. CDR3 nucleotides: TGTGCCAGCAGCGTCCTGGCCGTGGGGGAAGCTTTCTTT. Amino acids: CASSVLAVGEAFF.

This clonotype was seen at least ten times. V is TRBV20-1 and J is TRBJ1-1; a possible D gene is TRBD1 (5 bases). V was shortened by 0 bases and J by 5 bases, with 16 bases between the two germline ends. Germline V gives CDR1 DFQATT, CDR2 SNEGSKA (reference sequence). This CDR3 contains 15 residues. For the CDR3, the DNA is TGCAGTGCTAGAGATACAGGACGGAGACAGACTGAAGCTTTCTTT. Encoded protein: CSARDTGRRQTEAFF.

The rearrangement uses TRBV7-2 and TRBJ2-7; 15 nucleotides align to TRBD2. The CDR3 consists of 14 residues. J was trimmed by 6 bases and V by 9 bases; bases with no gene match: 6. Germline V lookup: CDR1 SGHTA, CDR2 FQGNSA. CDR3 sequence reads: CASRTSGGAGEQYF. The CDR3 nucleotides are TGTGCCAGTCGGACTAGCGGGGGGGCGGGCGAGCAGTACTTC.

Many counts were recorded for this clonotype. The J gene is TRBJ1-1, the V gene TRBV11-2; 8 nucleotides line up with TRBD1. V lost 5 bases to trimming and J lost 0 bases; unmatched junction nucleotides: 8. The CDR3 has 16 residues. Germline CDR1 reads SGHAT; CDR2 reads FQNNGV. As DNA, the CDR3 is TGTGCCAGCAGCCCATGGACAGGGAATATGAACACTGAAGCTTTCTTT. It translates to CASSPWTGNMNTEAFF.

This clonotype has ten or more counts. The rearrangement links TRBV11-2 to TRBJ2-1; TRBD1 is a possible D gene (6 bases). Trimming took off 0 bases at V and 9 bases at J, with 9 bases between the two ends. The CDR3 runs to 13 residues. The germline gives CDR1 SGHAT, CDR2 FQNNGV. This chain's CDR3 is CASSLELQGEQFF. CDR3 coding DNA: TGTGCCAGCAGCTTAGAGTTACAGGGTGAGCAGTTCTTC.

This clonotype was seen many times. This sequence joins TRBV20-1 and TRBJ1-3; D is possibly TRBD1 (6 bases). V dropped 0 bases and J dropped 4 bases, with 10 bases sitting between them. The CDR3 consists of 14 residues. Germline CDR1 and CDR2: DFQATT and SNEGSKA (reference sequence). The CDR3 bases are TGCAGTGCTAGAGAGTCGGGGGGCGGAAACACCATATATTTT. Translation gives CSARESGGGNTIYF.

The chain uses TRBV2 and TRBJ2-7; weak D call: TRBD1 (5 bases). Per germline, CDR1 SNHLY and CDR2 FYNNEI. The CDR3 runs to 15 residues. Between the trimmed V and J ends, which lost 3 bases and 3 bases, there was a span of 15 bases. CDR3 protein: CASSDRTPKGYEQYF. CDR3 in DNA: TGTGCCAGCAGTGATAGGACACCCAAGGGCTACGAGCAGTACTTC.

This clonotype was observed at least ten times. The V and J genes are TRBV18 and TRBJ1-4; TRBD1 is a possible D gene (6 bases). The CDR3 extends over 13 amino acids. Germline values: CDR1 KGHSH, CDR2 LQKENI. Trimming removed 9 bases from V and 7 bases from J, with 15 bases in between. The DNA for the CDR3 is TGTGCCAGTCGCACGACAGGCGGTGAAAAACTGTTTTTT. Protein sequence: CASRTTGGEKLFF.

The rearrangement uses TRBV2 and TRBJ2-5; a weak D match, TRBD1 (6 bases). Germline V gene lookup returns CDR1 SNHLY and CDR2 FYNNEI. The CDR3 has 15 residues. The V gene lost 7 bases and the J gene lost 4 bases, with 19 bases spanning the gap. The CDR3 region is CASKDHRAGAETQYF. DNA for the CDR3: TGTGCCAGCAAAGACCACAGGGCGGGCGCAGAGACCCAGTACTTC.

This clonotype was recorded many times. V gene TRBV5-1 combines with J gene TRBJ2-3, with a weak D call TRBD1 (6 bases). V was trimmed by 0 bases and J by 0 bases, leaving 11 bases between them. The length of the CDR3 is 16 residues. The V gene's germline CDR1 is SGHRS and CDR2 YFSETQ. The CDR3 protein is CASSLADRRSTDTQYF. CDR3 bases: TGCGCCAGCAGCTTGGCGGACAGACGAAGCACAGATACGCAGTATTTT. The variable domain in full, with the rest retrieved from reference TRBV5-1 and TRBJ2-3, is KAGVTQTPRYLIKTRGQQVTLSCSPISGHRSVSWYQQTPGQGLQFLFEYFSETQRNKGNFPGRFSGRQFSNSRSEMNVSTLELGDSALYLCASSLADRRSTDTQYFGPGTRLTVL.